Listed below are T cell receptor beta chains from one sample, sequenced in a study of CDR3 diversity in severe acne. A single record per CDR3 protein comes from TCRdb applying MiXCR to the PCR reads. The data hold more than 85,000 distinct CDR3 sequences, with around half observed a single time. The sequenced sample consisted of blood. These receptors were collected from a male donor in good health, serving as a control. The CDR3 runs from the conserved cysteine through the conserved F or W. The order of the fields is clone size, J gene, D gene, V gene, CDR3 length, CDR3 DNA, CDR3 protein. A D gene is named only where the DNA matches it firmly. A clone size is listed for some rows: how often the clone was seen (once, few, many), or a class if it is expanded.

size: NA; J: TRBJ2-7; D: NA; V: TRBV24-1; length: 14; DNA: TGTGCCACCAGTGATTTGCGACAGTCCTGCGAGCAGTACTTC; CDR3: CATSDLRQSCEQYF
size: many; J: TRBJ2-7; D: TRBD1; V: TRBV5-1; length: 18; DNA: TGCGCCAGCAGCTTGGCCGGTCATGTGGGACAGGGGCATCGAGAGCAGTACTTC; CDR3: CASSLAGHVGQGHREQYF
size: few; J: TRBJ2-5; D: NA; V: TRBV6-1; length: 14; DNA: TGTGCCAGCAGTGGGGGGCTAGCTGATGAGACCCAGTACTTC; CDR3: CASSGGLADETQYF
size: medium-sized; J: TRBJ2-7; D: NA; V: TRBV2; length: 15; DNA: TGTGCCAGCAGTGAATACCCCGGGAGTTCATACGAGCAGTACTTC; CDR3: CASSEYPGSSYEQYF
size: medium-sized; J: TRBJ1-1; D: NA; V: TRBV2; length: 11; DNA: TGTGCCAGCAGGACGGGGACTGAAGCTTTCTTT; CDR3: CASRTGTEAFF
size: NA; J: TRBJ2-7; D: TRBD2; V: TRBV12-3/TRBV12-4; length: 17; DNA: TGTGCCAGCACCCTGAGGGCTAGCGGGAGCCCTTCCTACGAGCAGTACTTC; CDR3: CASTLRASGSPSYEQYF
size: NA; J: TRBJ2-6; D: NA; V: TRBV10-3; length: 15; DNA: TGTGCCAGCATGGTCAGCCCCTCTGGGGCCAACGTCCTGACTTTC; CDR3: CASMVSPSGANVLTF
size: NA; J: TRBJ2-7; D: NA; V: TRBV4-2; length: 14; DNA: TGTGCCAGCAGCCAGGTCGGTGACTCCTACGAGCAGTACTTC; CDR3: CASSQVGDSYEQYF
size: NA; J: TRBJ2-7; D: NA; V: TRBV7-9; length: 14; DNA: TGTGCCAGCAGCCCTGCTTCGGTCTCCTACGAGCAGTACTTC; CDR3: CASSPASVSYEQYF
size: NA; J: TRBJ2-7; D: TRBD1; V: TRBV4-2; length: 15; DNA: TGTGCCAGCAGCCAAGCCGGACAGGGGAAGGGCGAGCAGTACTTC; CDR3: CASSQAGQGKGEQYF
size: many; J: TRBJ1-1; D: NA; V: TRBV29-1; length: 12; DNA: TGCAGCGTTGAAGAGGTGACGGATGAAGCTTTCTTT; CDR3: CSVEEVTDEAFF